This T cell receptor (beta chain) was documented in a study of blood T cell repertoires in COVID-19. Under the authors' procedure: The authors estimated nucleated cell counts from reference gene primer amplification. TCRdb keeps only in-frame clones here, not all; method: immunoSEQ multiplex PCR. That table supplies the V and J calls and clone size; D and trimming were determined from the DNA. Counted here are about 480,000 clones, 89% occurring once; the ten biggest clones make up about 1%. The CDR3 has 16 amino acids. V lost 5 bases to trimming and J lost 6 bases; unmatched junction nucleotides: 13. Germline loops: CDR1 MNHEY, CDR2 SMNVEV (reference sequence).

The TCR comes from a man younger than 30 with COVID-19, enrolled during active disease. The genes are TRBV27 and TRBJ1-2, with 9 bases fitting TRBD1. The sample taken for sequencing was peripheral blood. The CDR3 coding sequence is TGTGCCAGCAGTGACCTCCCGGGACAGGGTGGTCATGGCTACACCTTC. Translated: CASSDLPGQGGHGYTF.